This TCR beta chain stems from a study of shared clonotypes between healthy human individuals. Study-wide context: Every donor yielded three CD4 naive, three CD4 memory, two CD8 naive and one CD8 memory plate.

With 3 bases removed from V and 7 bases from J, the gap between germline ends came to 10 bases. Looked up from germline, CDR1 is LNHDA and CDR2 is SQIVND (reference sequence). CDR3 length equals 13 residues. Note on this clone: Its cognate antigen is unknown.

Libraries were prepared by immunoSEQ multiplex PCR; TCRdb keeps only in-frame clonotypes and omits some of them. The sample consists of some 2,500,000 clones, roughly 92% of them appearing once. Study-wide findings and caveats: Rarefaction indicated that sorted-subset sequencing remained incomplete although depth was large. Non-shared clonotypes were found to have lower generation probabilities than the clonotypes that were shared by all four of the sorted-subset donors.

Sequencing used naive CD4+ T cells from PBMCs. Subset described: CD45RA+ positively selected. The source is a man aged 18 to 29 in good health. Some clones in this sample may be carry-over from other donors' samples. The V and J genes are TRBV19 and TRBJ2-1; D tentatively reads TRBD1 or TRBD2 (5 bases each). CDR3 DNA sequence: TGTGCCAGTAGTATGGGACGTAAGAATGAGCAGTTCTTC. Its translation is CASSMGRKNEQFF.